The sequence of this T cell receptor beta chain was determined in a study of blood T cell repertoires in COVID-19. In the study overall: The United States, Italy and Spain provided the acute and convalescent COVID-19 samples. Nucleic acid was either cDNA or gDNA, and it came from T cells, B-cell-depleted T cells, or PBMCs.

Per the authors' pipeline: Nucleated cell number was recorded as an estimate derived from reference gene primer amplification. Profiling relied on immunoSEQ multiplex PCR, and the TCRdb table lists in-frame clones only, not all of them. D and trimming come from the DNA, and the V and J calls and clone size come from that table. The sample lists 43,000 or so clones, about nine tenths seen once, with approximately 15% in the top ten. Germline CDR1 reads KGHSH; CDR2 reads LQKENI. The V gene lost 3 bases and the J gene lost 2 bases, with 11 bases spanning the gap. The CDR3 loop spans 14 amino acids. Sequences were obtained from peripheral blood. This sequence joins TRBV18 and TRBJ2-7, with D possibly matching TRBD2 (5 bases). The TCR originated in a man aged 60 to 69 with active or convalescent COVID-19. The CDR3 spells CASSPQTGTYEQYF. The DNA for the CDR3 is TGTGCCAGCTCACCCCAGACGGGGACCTACGAGCAGTACTTC.